One and the same sample provided the 17 T cell receptor beta chains below, sequenced in a study of cytomegalovirus exposure and HLA in healthy donors. 13 Jbeta primers and 60 Vbeta primers were used for the PCR. The repertoire was sequenced with immunoSEQ multiplex PCR; TCRdb's copy has only in-frame clones and lacks some. The table lists under 200,000 clones, about four fifths of them singletons. Specimen: PBMCs. The receptors shown here come from a boy younger than 18 in good health and CMV-seronegative.

The chain links TRBV10-3 to TRBJ1-3, with TRBD1 matching 7 bases. The CDR3 runs 15 residues. V shed 6 bases, J shed 0 bases, and the junction held 5 bases outside the gene matches. Germline V gene sequence: CDR1 ENHRY, CDR2 SYGVKD. CDR3 protein: CAIRRTGSSGNTIYF. The CDR3 DNA reads TGTGCCATCAGACGGACAGGCAGCTCTGGAAACACCATATATTTT.

For this clone: The same CDR3 arises from other DNA sequences in this sample as well. This chain uses TRBV18 with TRBJ2-7; weak D call: TRBD1 (6 bases). Germline values: CDR1 KGHSH, CDR2 LQKENI. Trimming cost V 2 bases and J 4 bases, with 9 bases left between them. CDR3 length: 13 amino acids. The CDR3 sequence is CASSPGTIYEQYF. In nucleotides, the CDR3 is TGTGCCAGCTCACCAGGGACAATTTACGAGCAGTACTTC.

The chain combines TRBV4-1 with TRBJ2-7; D uncertain. The CDR3 consists of 15 residues. Per the germline V gene, CDR1 is MGHRA and CDR2 is YSYEKL. Trimming pared 0 bases from V and 6 bases from J, leaving 15 bases between. In nucleotides, the CDR3 is TGCGCCAGCAGCCAAGATGCGTCCTATGTTATCGAGCAGTACTTC. Residues: CASSQDASYVIEQYF.

The chain uses TRBV11-2 and TRBJ2-7; the match to TRBD1 covers 11 bases. With V trimmed by 6 bases and J by 4 bases, 5 bases remained unmatched. CDR1 and CDR2 (germline): SGHAT, FQNNGV. The CDR3 covers 14 residues. Here the CDR3 DNA reads TGTGCCAGCAGATGGACAGGGGGCGGGTACGAGCAGTACTTC. As protein: CASRWTGGGYEQYF. The full variable domain, in which reference TRBV11-2 and TRBJ2-7 provide the parts outside the CDR3, is EAGVAQSPRYKIIEKRQSVAFWCNPISGHATLYWYQQILGQGPKLLIQFQNNGVVDDSQLPKDRFSAERLKGVDSTLKIQPAKLEDSAVYLCASRWTGGGYEQYFGPGTRLTVT.

The chain joins TRBV7-6 to TRBJ2-5; 7 bases map to TRBD1. TRBJ2-7 explains the end of the DNA better; the J call may be wrong. CDR3 size: 16 residues. The germline gives CDR1 SGHVS, CDR2 FNYEAQ. CDR3 sequence reads: CASSTFDRAKTYEQYF. Written as DNA, the CDR3 is TGTGCCAGCAGCACGTTTGACAGGGCGAAAACCTACGAGCAGTACTTC.

The chain carries TRBV30 and TRBJ1-2; D is unclear. The ends were cut back, 5 bases at V and 8 bases at J, with 15 bases in the middle. Germline CDR1 GTSNPN, CDR2 SVGIG (reference sequence). This CDR3 has 12 residues. In nucleotides, the CDR3 is TGTGCCTGGGACTCTACCCTGCGCGGCTACACCTTC. Amino acid sequence: CAWDSTLRGYTF.

The V and J genes are TRBV28 and TRBJ2-5; D is possibly TRBD1 (6 bases). The V end lost 5 bases, the J end lost 0 bases, and 7 bases lay between the germline ends. Germline CDR1 is MDHEN and CDR2 is SYDVKM. The CDR3 covers 13 residues. DNA for the CDR3: TGTGCCAGCAGTCGACAGGACCAAGAGACCCAGTACTTC. It specifies CASSRQDQETQYF. The full variable domain, completed using reference TRBV28 and TRBJ2-5, is DVKVTQSSRYLVKRTGEKVFLECVQDMDHENMFWYRQDPGLGLRLIYFSYDVKMKEKGDIPEGYSVSREKKERFSLILESASTNQTSMYLCASSRQDQETQYFGPGTRLLVL.

This chain connects TRBV10-3 to TRBJ2-7, with TRBD1 as a possible D gene (5 bases). The CDR3 is made up of 12 amino acids. V was shortened by 8 bases and J by 3 bases, with 11 bases between the two germline ends. CDR1 ENHRY and CDR2 SYGVKD come from the germline V gene. Here the CDR3 DNA reads TGTGCCATCCAGGGCCAGAACTACGAGCAGTACTTC. It translates to CAIQGQNYEQYF.

The chain recombines TRBV28 with TRBJ2-7; TRBD1 matches at 10 bases. The CDR3 loop spans 13 amino acids. Germline V gene lookup returns CDR1 MDHEN and CDR2 SYDVKM. Trimming removed 3 bases from V and 4 bases from J; junction bases left unmatched: 0. CDR3 nucleotide sequence: TGTGCCAGCAGTTTGGGACAGGGGTACGAGCAGTACTTC. This sequence encodes CASSLGQGYEQYF.

The genes are TRBV7-4 and TRBJ1-4, with TRBD1 identical over 7 bases. This CDR3 region has 16 residues. Trimming took 5 bases from V and 4 from J; bases not matched to a gene: 10. CDR1 SGHVT and CDR2 SQSDAQ come from the germline V gene. The CDR3 sequence: CASSPGQDPLNEKLFF. DNA of the CDR3: TGTGCCAGCAGCCCCGGACAGGACCCTCTTAATGAAAAACTGTTTTTT.

The chain joins TRBV5-1 to TRBJ2-7, with D tentatively TRBD1 (5 bases). This CDR3 comprises 14 residues. CDR1 and CDR2 (germline): SGHRS, YFSETQ. Trimming pared 2 bases from V and 1 base from J, leaving 10 bases between. CDR3: CASSFKGSSYEQYF. CDR3 in DNA: TGCGCCAGCAGCTTTAAGGGGTCTTCCTACGAGCAGTACTTC.

This clone was seen a single time. The J gene is TRBJ1-2, the V gene TRBV6-5; D uncertain. The V and J ends lost 4 bases and 4 bases respectively, with 16 bases between them. Germline V gene data show CDR1 as MNHEY and CDR2 as SVGAGI. CDR3 length: 15 residues. The CDR3 loop reads CASSSSIGGSYGYTF. The CDR3 bases are TGTGCCAGCAGTTCATCTATTGGAGGGTCCTATGGCTACACCTTC.

The J gene is TRBJ2-5, the V gene TRBV5-4; the D gene is possibly TRBD2 (6 bases). The germline V gene has CDR1 SGHNT and CDR2 YYREEE (reference sequence). The V gene lost 7 bases and the J gene lost 5 bases, with 24 bases spanning the gap. The CDR3 contains 16 residues. This CDR3 is CASAAGGMVWAETQYF. CDR3 DNA: TGTGCCAGCGCCGCCGGAGGGATGGTTTGGGCGGAGACCCAGTACTTC.

V usage is TRBV7-2 and J usage is TRBJ2-7; 7 positions agree with TRBD1. The germline CDR1 and CDR2 sequences are SGHTA and FQGNSA. The CDR3 length is 14 residues. Germline trimming cut 5 bases from V and 5 bases from J; bases unmatched to any gene: 9. The CDR3 nucleotides are TGTGCCAGCAGCCCACGGACAGGACTGAACGAGCAGTACTTC. Protein: CASSPRTGLNEQYF.

This chain uses TRBV6-4 with TRBJ1-5; D unclear. CDR1 is MRHNA, CDR2 SNTAGT, per germline. The CDR3 has 19 amino acids. V was shortened by 0 bases and J by 0 bases, with 18 bases between the two germline ends. The DNA for the CDR3 is TGTGCCAGCAGTGACTCGAAAGGCGGCGGCGGGGATAGCAATCAGCCCCAGCATTTT. It encodes CASSDSKGGGGDSNQPQHF.

The chain couples TRBV27 to TRBJ2-3; 8 bases are a match to TRBD2. V dropped 6 bases and J dropped 6; count of bases not matched to a gene: 11. Germline lookup yields CDR1 MNHEY and CDR2 SMNVEV (reference sequence). The CDR3 totals 15 residues. As DNA, the CDR3 is TGTGCCAGCAGCACCATCATAGCGGGACTGGATACGCAGTATTTT. This codes for CASSTIIAGLDTQYF.

This clone was seen more than once but under ten times. The same CDR3 can be traced to other DNA sequences in this sample. This sequence joins TRBV7-9 and TRBJ1-1; 7 nucleotides align to TRBD1. The germline gives CDR1 SEHNR, CDR2 FQNEAQ (reference sequence). V lost 5 bases, J lost 4 bases, and 4 bases stayed unmatched. The CDR3 loop spans 13 amino acids. The CDR3 sequence: CASSLTGVTEAFF. The DNA for the CDR3 is TGTGCCAGCAGCCTTACAGGGGTCACTGAAGCTTTCTTT.